The 31 T cell receptor beta chains given below trace back to one sample, sequenced in a study of cytomegalovirus exposure and HLA in healthy donors. Vbeta (60) and Jbeta (13) primers were used in the PCR. Repertoires were generated with immunoSEQ multiplex PCR, while TCRdb's copy carries only in-frame clones and drops some. The sample lists more than 85,000 clones; around 76% were seen once. The sequenced sample was PBMCs. The receptors here all came from a young man in good health and CMV-seropositive.

The chain uses TRBV5-4 and TRBJ2-3; D unresolved. Germline CDR1 reads SGHNT; CDR2 reads YYREEE (reference sequence). The CDR3 is made up of 14 amino acids. Deletions cut 2 bases from V and 2 bases from J, with 9 bases between. The CDR3 region has the DNA TGTGCCAGCAGCTTTGTCGAGTTCACAGATACGCAGTATTTT. Amino acids: CASSFVEFTDTQYF.

This chain uses TRBV6-1 with TRBJ1-2; D is unclear. Germline lookup yields CDR1 MNHNS and CDR2 SASEGT. The CDR3 spans 12 residues. Trimming stripped 5 bases from V and 7 bases from J, with 11 bases between. CDR3 in DNA: TGTGCCAGCAGTCAACCAGGTGCTGGCTACACCTTC. Amino acid sequence: CASSQPGAGYTF.

The V gene is TRBV9, the J gene TRBJ2-5; D is unclear. Per germline, CDR1 SGDLS and CDR2 YYNGEE. Trimming pared 1 base from V and 2 bases from J, leaving 9 bases between. The CDR3 length is 14 residues. The CDR3 coding sequence is TGTGCCAGCAGCGTACAGGTCGGTCAAGAGACCCAGTACTTC. Translating it yields CASSVQVGQETQYF. Combining the CDR3 with reference TRBV9 and TRBJ2-5 gives the whole variable domain DSGVTQTPKHLITATGQRVTLRCSPRSGDLSVYWYQQSLDQGLQFLIQYYNGEERAKGNILERFSAQQFPDLHSELNLSSLELGDSALYFCASSVQVGQETQYFGPGTRLLVL.

V and J are TRBV28 and TRBJ1-2; maybe TRBD1 (5 bases). V was cut by 4 bases and J by 8 bases, with 11 bases left in between. The CDR3 has 12 amino acids. Germline values: CDR1 MDHEN, CDR2 SYDVKM. CDR3 sequence reads: CASSSTASGYTF. The CDR3 coding sequence is TGTGCCAGCAGTTCGACAGCCTCGGGCTACACCTTC.

The rearrangement links TRBV11-2 to TRBJ2-1, with 12 bases fitting TRBD2. Trimming cost V 5 bases and J 5 bases; bases outside gene matches: 4. The CDR3 contains 15 residues. CDR1 is SGHAT, CDR2 FQNNGV, per germline. The CDR3 DNA reads TGTGCCAGCAGCGGTAGACTAGCGGGGGACAATGAGCAGTTCTTC. Its protein product is CASSGRLAGDNEQFF.

CDR3 nucleotides: TGTGCCAGCAGTCTCCGGCACAGGGGCACCGGGGAGCTGTTTTTT. As protein: CASSLRHRGTGELFF. The chain links TRBV5-4 to TRBJ2-2; 7 nucleotides match TRBD1. CDR3 length equals 15 residues. Germline CDR1 is SGHNT and CDR2 is YYREEE (reference sequence). Trimming cost V 5 bases and J 4 bases; bases outside gene matches: 8.

This clone was observed a single time. The J gene is TRBJ1-5, the V gene TRBV7-9; 8 nucleotides match TRBD1. Germline CDR1 is SEHNR and CDR2 is FQNEAQ (reference sequence). The CDR3 covers 17 residues. V was clipped by 1 base and J by 4 bases; unmatched bases: 9. This CDR3 is CASSLGATDRGNQPQHF. The CDR3 DNA is TGTGCCAGCAGCTTAGGGGCAACCGACAGGGGAAATCAGCCCCAGCATTTT.

The J gene is TRBJ2-1, the V gene TRBV5-5; 10 bases match TRBD2. V dropped 4 bases and J dropped 3; count of bases not matched to a gene: 7. The CDR3 has 16 residues. Germline V gene sequence: CDR1 SGHKS, CDR2 YYEKEE (reference sequence). CDR3 loop: CASSKGASGGYNEQFF. As DNA, the CDR3 is TGTGCCAGCAGCAAGGGGGCTAGCGGGGGCTACAATGAGCAGTTCTTC.

The chain joins TRBV6-1 to TRBJ2-7; possible D gene TRBD1, 6 bases. The CDR3 totals 15 residues. Germline V gene lookup returns CDR1 MNHNS and CDR2 SASEGT. Trimming took 4 bases from V and 5 from J, leaving 18 bases between them. CDR3 DNA sequence: TGTGCCAGCAGTGGGCCCACAGGGCTCCTTGACGAGCAGTACTTC. Protein: CASSGPTGLLDEQYF.

This sequence joins TRBV6-5 and TRBJ2-2; D unclear. V shed 3 bases and J shed 6 bases, with 5 bases lying between them. The V gene's germline CDR1 is MNHEY and CDR2 SVGAGI. The CDR3 contains 12 residues. The CDR3 coding sequence is TGTGCCAGCAGTTATATCGCCGGGGAGCTGTTTTTT. This gives the protein CASSYIAGELFF.

The genes are TRBV5-8 and TRBJ1-6; 9 bases agree with TRBD1. The V gene end was trimmed by 1 base and the J gene end by 3 bases; junction bases not matched to a gene: 2. Germline assignment: CDR1 SGHTS and CDR2 YDEGEE. This CDR3 contains 16 residues. CDR3 region: CASSLLTGGYNSPLHF. The CDR3 coding sequence is TGTGCCAGCAGCTTGCTGACAGGGGGCTATAATTCACCCCTCCACTTT.

The DNA of the CDR3 is TGTGCCAGTAGTATATTACTAAGCGGTGAAAAACTGTTTTTT. Its translation: CASSILLSGEKLFF. V gene TRBV19 combines with J gene TRBJ1-4; no clear D gene. CDR3 length: 14 amino acids. V was cut by 2 bases and J by 7 bases, with 11 bases left in between. Germline CDR1 is LNHDA and CDR2 is SQIVND (reference sequence).

The chain combines TRBV6-1 with TRBJ2-5; 8 nucleotides line up with TRBD2. This CDR3 is 17 amino acids long. CDR1 is MNHNS, CDR2 SASEGT, per germline. Trimming took 1 base from V and 5 from J; bases not matched to a gene: 12. The CDR3 protein is CASSEVGGGLPSETQYF. DNA of the CDR3: TGTGCCAGCAGTGAAGTCGGCGGGGGGCTTCCTTCCGAGACCCAGTACTTC.

This clone was observed a handful of times. J is TRBJ2-7 and V is TRBV30; TRBD2 might be the D (6 bases). Germline lookup yields CDR1 GTSNPN and CDR2 SVGIG (reference sequence). Trimming removed 5 bases from V and 2 bases from J, with 19 bases in between. CDR3 length: 15 residues. CDR3 in amino acids: CAWALGGRDTYEQYF. DNA of the CDR3: TGTGCCTGGGCACTCGGGGGACGCGATACCTACGAGCAGTACTTC. Full variable domain (rest looked up from reference TRBV30 and TRBJ2-7): SQTIHQWPATLVQPVGSPLSLECTVEGTSNPNLYWYRQAAGRGLQLLFYSVGIGQISSEVPQNLSASRPQDRQFILSSKKLLLSDSGFYLCAWALGGRDTYEQYFGPGTRLTVT.

The chain joins TRBV5-4 to TRBJ1-3; 7 bases agree with TRBD1. Germline loops: CDR1 SGHNT, CDR2 YYREEE (reference sequence). There are 14 residues in the CDR3. CDR3 bases: TGTGCTTTATCACGGGAGGGGGCGCGGGACACCATATATTTT. Its translation is CALSREGARDTIYF.

This clone was observed a handful of times. The genes are TRBV28 and TRBJ1-1; 10 nucleotides line up with TRBD1. Trimming took 5 bases from V and 5 from J; bases not matched to a gene: 8. The germline gives CDR1 MDHEN, CDR2 SYDVKM. CDR3 length: 15 amino acids. CDR3 region: CASSMTGGVLTEAFF. As DNA, the CDR3 is TGTGCCAGCAGTATGACAGGGGGCGTTCTGACTGAAGCTTTCTTT.

V is TRBV6-5 and J is TRBJ1-1; D is uncertain. The V end was cut by 3 bases, the J end by 1 base, with 6 bases between. The CDR3 runs 13 residues. Germline V gives CDR1 MNHEY, CDR2 SVGAGI. DNA for the CDR3: TGTGCCAGCAGTTATTCACAGAACACTGAAGCTTTCTTT. This encodes CASSYSQNTEAFF.

DNA of the CDR3: TGTGCCAGCAGCGTAAGTGGGGAGGATACGCAGTATTTT. Translation: CASSVSGEDTQYF. V is TRBV9 and J is TRBJ2-3; perhaps TRBD2 as D (5 bases). Germline loops: CDR1 SGDLS, CDR2 YYNGEE. Trimming removed 1 base from V and 6 bases from J, with 9 bases in between. The CDR3 runs to 13 residues.

V and J are TRBV15 and TRBJ2-3, with D perhaps TRBD2 (6 bases). CDR1 is LNHNV and CDR2 is YYDKDF in the germline V gene (reference sequence). V was clipped by 5 bases and J by 3 bases, with 15 bases between them. The CDR3 is 15 residues long. The CDR3 nucleotides are TGTGCCACCAGCCCACCGCCTGGGGGGACAGATACGCAGTATTTT. Encoded protein: CATSPPPGGTDTQYF. The variable domain in full, completed from reference TRBV15 and TRBJ2-3, reads DAMVIQNPRYQVTQFGKPVTLSCSQTLNHNVMYWYQQKSSQAPKLLFHYYDKDFNNEADTPDNFQSRRPNTSFCFLDIRSPGLGDTAMYLCATSPPPGGTDTQYFGPGTRLTVL.

The rearrangement uses TRBV4-1 and TRBJ2-2; TRBD1 might be the D (6 bases). The germline V gene has CDR1 MGHRA and CDR2 YSYEKL. This CDR3 region has 15 residues. Trimming took off 0 bases at V and 1 base at J, with 6 bases between the two ends. The CDR3 DNA is TGCGCCAGCAGCCAAGACAGGGGGAACACCGGGGAGCTGTTTTTT. This translates into CASSQDRGNTGELFF.

The chain links TRBV5-1 to TRBJ1-1; 8 nucleotides line up with TRBD1. The CDR3 extends over 14 amino acids. V lost 4 bases, J lost 8 bases, and 10 bases stayed unmatched. The germline V gene has CDR1 SGHRS and CDR2 YFSETQ. Here the CDR3 DNA reads TGCGCCAGCAGCGTGGACAGGGAAGACGCGGAAGCTTTCTTT. This codes for CASSVDREDAEAFF.

This chain uses TRBV18 with TRBJ1-3; 8 nucleotides line up with TRBD1. Germline CDR1 and CDR2: KGHSH and LQKENI. There are 17 residues in the CDR3. Unmatched junction bases numbered 5, after V lost 1 base and J lost 0 bases. The CDR3 DNA reads as TGTGCCAGCTCACCACGGGGACAGGCTATCTCTGGAAACACCATATATTTT. It translates to CASSPRGQAISGNTIYF.

The V and J genes are TRBV5-4 and TRBJ2-7, with D perhaps TRBD1 (6 bases). Germline loops: CDR1 SGHNT, CDR2 YYREEE (reference sequence). Trimming took 1 base from V and 4 from J, leaving 15 bases between them. This CDR3 contains 15 residues. As DNA, the CDR3 is TGTGCCAGCAGCTTGAGGCCAGGGGCTGGGTACGAGCAGTACTTC. Translated, it gives CASSLRPGAGYEQYF.

The CDR3 bases are TGTGCCTGGATAGCGGGAAACACTGAAGCTTTCTTT. It encodes CAWIAGNTEAFF. The V gene is TRBV30, the J gene TRBJ1-1; D uncertain. Germline V lookup: CDR1 GTSNPN, CDR2 SVGIG (reference sequence). Trimming pared 4 bases from V and 2 bases from J, leaving 8 bases between. The CDR3 covers 12 residues.

In this sample, this clone turned up a few times. The chain links TRBV19 to TRBJ2-1, with D maybe TRBD2 (5 bases). This CDR3 is 15 amino acids long. Germline CDR1 and CDR2: LNHDA and SQIVND (reference sequence). The V and J ends lost 5 bases and 6 bases respectively, with 17 bases between them. The CDR3 loop is CASSAPQDFLNEQFF. As DNA, the CDR3 is TGTGCCAGTAGTGCCCCCCAGGACTTTCTCAATGAGCAGTTCTTC.

This chain connects TRBV7-2 to TRBJ2-7, with D unclear. V lost 4 bases and J 3 bases, leaving 7 bases between the germline ends. CDR1 is SGHTA and CDR2 is FQGNSA in the germline V gene. The CDR3 runs to 12 residues. The DNA for the CDR3 is TGTGCCAGCAGCTCAGTTAACTACGAGCAGTACTTC. Its protein is CASSSVNYEQYF.

This chain joins TRBV13 and TRBJ2-3; 10 nucleotides line up with TRBD2. CDR1 and CDR2 (germline): PRHDT, FYEKMQ (reference sequence). V gave up 4 bases and J gave up 4 bases; unmatched junction bases: 5. The CDR3 loop spans 15 amino acids. CDR3 DNA: TGTGCCAGCAGCTCCCCTAGCGGGGGCGCAGATACGCAGTATTTT. This encodes CASSSPSGGADTQYF.

V is TRBV19 and J is TRBJ1-2; TRBD1 aligns across 7 bases. After removal of 5 bases from V and 4 bases from J, the junction contained 7 bases not matched to a gene. This CDR3 is built from 14 residues. Germline lookup yields CDR1 LNHDA and CDR2 SQIVND (reference sequence). CDR3 sequence: CASSPGTDSYGYTF. CDR3 DNA: TGTGCCAGTAGTCCCGGGACAGACTCCTATGGCTACACCTTC.

This rearrangement joins TRBV29-1 to TRBJ2-7; 9 positions match TRBD1. CDR1 and CDR2 (germline): SQVTM, ANQGSEA. This CDR3 comprises 14 residues. V was clipped by 4 bases and J by 0 bases; unmatched bases: 4. The CDR3 DNA is TGCAGCGTTGGGGGGGGACAGGGCTCCTACGAGCAGTACTTC. It specifies CSVGGGQGSYEQYF.

The genes are TRBV27 and TRBJ2-5, with 14 nucleotides matching TRBD2. CDR1 MNHEY and CDR2 SMNVEV come from the germline V gene (reference sequence). The V gene end was trimmed by 5 bases and the J gene end by 4 bases; junction bases not matched to a gene: 6. CDR3 length equals 16 residues. The CDR3 sequence is CASSPGTSGGGETQYF. CDR3 nucleotide sequence: TGTGCCAGCAGTCCCGGGACTAGCGGGGGCGGAGAGACCCAGTACTTC.

V and J are TRBV5-6 and TRBJ1-1; D possibly corresponds to TRBD1 (6 bases). The germline gives CDR1 SGHDT, CDR2 YYEEEE. Trimming removed 4 bases at V and 9 bases at J, with 16 bases between. The CDR3 totals 13 residues. CDR3 DNA sequence: TGTGCCAGCAGCGCCGGGAGGGGGGGACAAGCTTTCTTT. It encodes CASSAGRGGQAFF.